This T cell receptor (beta chain) is drawn from a study of blood T cells in healthy people across ages. The CDR3 extends over 13 amino acids. Germline loops: CDR1 SNHLY, CDR2 FYNNEI. The second PCR ran 7 to 11 cycles with a sample-barcoded 5' primer and J-beta primers. TCRdb reprocessed the 5' RACE reads via MiXCR and lists one record per CDR3 protein. This table has around 940,000 distinct CDR3 sequences, roughly 51% appearing once. This TCR derives from a woman aged 55-75 years in good health. V gene TRBV2 combines with J gene TRBJ2-1; D is possibly TRBD1 (6 bases). The J call may be mistaken, given a closer DNA end match to TRBJ2-7. Sequenced sample: blood. CDR3 in DNA: TGTGCCAGCAACTGGGGACAACACAATGAGCAGTACTTC. Its translation is CASNWGQHNEQYF.